This is a list of T cell receptor beta chains from one sample in a study of control samples from healthy donors and cancer patients. The protocol was immunoSEQ multiplex PCR, while the TCRdb copy is restricted to in-frame clones and leaves out a portion. Of 50,000 to 70,000 clones in the sample, over 75% were seen once. Sequencing used blood. These receptor sequences come from a man in his fifties in good health. CDR3s include the opening cysteine and the closing phenylalanine or tryptophan. A D gene is named only where the DNA matches it firmly. Some rows mark clone size as missing; the rest say once, few, many or name a class of expanded clone.

V: TRBV28; J: TRBJ1-2; size: -; D: -; DNA: TGTGCCAGCACCCCCACCCAAGACTATGGCTACACCTTC; CDR3: CASTPTQDYGYTF
V: TRBV7-3; J: TRBJ2-2; size: once; D: TRBD2; DNA: TGTGCCAGCAGCTTAAACCCCCGGGGGGGGACCGGGGAGCTGTTTTTT; CDR3: CASSLNPRGGTGELFF
V: TRBV29-1; J: TRBJ1-1; size: -; D: -; DNA: TGCAGCGGGAGGGCCAGTGAGGCTGAAGCTTTCTTT; CDR3: CSGRASEAEAFF
V: TRBV7-2; J: TRBJ2-5; size: -; D: TRBD1; DNA: TGTGCCAGCAGCTTAGAGGGACAGGGTCCCCAGTACTTC; CDR3: CASSLEGQGPQYF
V: TRBV7-3; J: TRBJ2-3; size: -; D: -; DNA: TGTGCCAGCAGCTTTTCGAGCGTAGATACGCAGTATTTT; CDR3: CASSFSSVDTQYF
V: TRBV27; J: TRBJ2-1; size: -; D: TRBD2; DNA: TGTGCCAGCAGCTCCGGGACTAGCGTGCTCAATGAGCAGTTCTTC; CDR3: CASSSGTSVLNEQFF
V: TRBV28; J: TRBJ2-3; size: -; D: -; DNA: TGTGCCAGCAAACAGGGCTTAGTAACAGATACGCAGTATTTT; CDR3: CASKQGLVTDTQYF
V: TRBV25-1; J: TRBJ2-3; size: -; D: TRBD2; DNA: TGTGCCAGCAGTCTAGCGGGAGGGCCGGGGGATACGCAGTATTTT; CDR3: CASSLAGGPGDTQYF
V: TRBV7-8; J: TRBJ2-5; size: -; D: -; DNA: TGTGCCAGCAGCTTAGGAGGTTTCGAGACCCAGTACTTC; CDR3: CASSLGGFETQYF
V: TRBV12-3/TRBV12-4; J: TRBJ2-5; size: -; D: TRBD1; DNA: TGTGCCAGCAGCCCACAGGGGCTCGAGACCCAGTACTTC; CDR3: CASSPQGLETQYF
V: TRBV11-2; J: TRBJ2-7; size: once; D: TRBD1; DNA: TGTGCCAGCAGCTTAGACGGGACAGGATTTATCGAGCAGTACTTC; CDR3: CASSLDGTGFIEQYF
V: TRBV4-1; J: TRBJ2-3; size: -; D: TRBD2; DNA: TGCGCCAGCAGCCGCGAACTAGCGGGAGCAGATACGCAGTATTTT; CDR3: CASSRELAGADTQYF
V: TRBV9; J: TRBJ2-1; size: -; D: TRBD2; DNA: TGTGCCAGCAGCGTACTGGCGGGAGAGGGGCTAGGTGAGCAGTTCTTC; CDR3: CASSVLAGEGLGEQFF
V: TRBV10-3; J: TRBJ1-2; size: once; D: -; DNA: TGTGCCATCAGAAACGCAGGGGTGGAGGGCTACACCTTC; CDR3: CAIRNAGVEGYTF
V: TRBV5-1; J: TRBJ2-2; size: -; D: -; DNA: TGCGCCAGCAGCTCACTAGCAGGCACCGGGGAGCTGTTTTTT; CDR3: CASSSLAGTGELFF
V: TRBV7-7; J: TRBJ2-3; size: -; D: TRBD2; DNA: TGTGCCAGCAGCTTACCAGAGACTAGCGCGAGCACAGATACGCAGTATTTT; CDR3: CASSLPETSASTDTQYF
V: TRBV5-1; J: TRBJ2-7; size: -; D: TRBD2; DNA: TGCGCCAGCAGCCCCGGGACTAGCGGGACCTCCTACGAGCAGTACTTC; CDR3: CASSPGTSGTSYEQYF
V: TRBV6-5; J: TRBJ2-7; size: once; D: -; DNA: TGTGCCAGCAGTTTCAACATAGGACTGAAGTACGAGCAGTACTTC; CDR3: CASSFNIGLKYEQYF
V: TRBV19; J: TRBJ2-7; size: few; D: -; DNA: TGTGCCAGTAGTATGGCCAGGGGACCCTACGAGCAGTACTTC; CDR3: CASSMARGPYEQYF
V: TRBV28; J: TRBJ1-2; size: -; D: -; DNA: TGTGCCAGCAGTTTAAAAGTCCTGAGGGGCTACACCTTC; CDR3: CASSLKVLRGYTF
V: TRBV5-6; J: TRBJ1-5; size: -; D: -; DNA: TGTGCCAGCAGCCGCTGGGGAGGTGGTCAGCCCCAGCATTTT; CDR3: CASSRWGGGQPQHF
V: TRBV28; J: TRBJ1-5; size: -; D: -; DNA: TGTGCCAGCACCCCCTACCGGGACGGGGATCAGCCCCAGCATTTT; CDR3: CASTPYRDGDQPQHF
V: TRBV19; J: TRBJ2-1; size: -; D: TRBD2; DNA: TGTGCCAGTAGTATTGGTAGCGGGAGCGTCAATGAGCAGTTCTTC; CDR3: CASSIGSGSVNEQFF
V: TRBV5-1; J: TRBJ2-3; size: -; D: -; DNA: TGCGCCAGCAGCTTGTACTCAGATACGCAGTATTTT; CDR3: CASSLYSDTQYF
V: TRBV9; J: TRBJ2-5; size: -; D: -; DNA: TGTGCCAGCAGCGTCTCAGAGACCCAGTACTTC; CDR3: CASSVSETQYF
V: TRBV6-5; J: TRBJ1-2; size: -; D: TRBD1; DNA: TGTGCCAGCAGTTACTCCCAGGGGGGAGGCTACACCTTC; CDR3: CASSYSQGGGYTF
V: TRBV2; J: TRBJ1-1; size: -; D: -; DNA: TGTGCCAGCAGTTCGGACATTCAAGAAGCTTTCTTT; CDR3: CASSSDIQEAFF
V: TRBV7-3; J: TRBJ2-2; size: few; D: -; DNA: TGTGCCAGCAGCTTAAAGGGGGGCCCCGGGGAGCTGTTTTTT; CDR3: CASSLKGGPGELFF
V: TRBV10-3; J: TRBJ1-1; size: -; D: -; DNA: TGTGCCATCACCAGGACGTTTAAGGAGGCTGAAGCTTTCTTT; CDR3: CAITRTFKEAEAFF